These 20 T cell receptor beta chains were all obtained from the same sample, sequenced in a study of blood T cell repertoires in COVID-19. Here immunoSEQ multiplex PCR was the method, and the copy in TCRdb shows in-frame clones only, minus some. The sample records approximately 89,000 clones, 75% to 85% being singletons. The specimen sequenced was peripheral blood. The source of these receptors is a human donor in a cohort sampled during active COVID-19.

The chain carries TRBV5-1 and TRBJ2-1, with TRBD2 identical over 14 bases. CDR1 is SGHRS, CDR2 YFSETQ, per germline. The CDR3 is made up of 16 amino acids. Trimming at V came to 1 base and at J to 9 bases, leaving 6 bases not matched to a gene. For the CDR3, the DNA is TGCGCCAGCAGCTTGTCTGGGACTAGCGGGAGAGTTGAGCAGTTCTTC. Translated: CASSLSGTSGRVEQFF.

The rearrangement uses TRBV7-8 and TRBJ2-7; the match to TRBD1 covers 9 bases. The germline V gene encodes CDR1 SGHVS and CDR2 FQNEAQ. The junction had 11 bases not matched to a gene; V was cut back by 5 bases and J by 3 bases. The CDR3 totals 16 residues. The DNA of the CDR3 is TGTGCCAGCAGCCCTTTGGGTCGGGACAGGGACTACGAGCAGTACTTC. Translation gives CASSPLGRDRDYEQYF.

The chain joins TRBV3-1 (or the pseudogene TRBV3-2) to TRBJ1-4, with 7 bases matching TRBD1. V shed 3 bases and J 8 bases; nucleotides not matched to a gene: 9. CDR1 is LGHDT and CDR2 is YNNKEL in the germline V gene (reference sequence). This CDR3 comprises 15 residues. CDR3 amino acids: CASSHYRDRAEKLFF. CDR3 nucleotides: TGTGCCAGCAGCCACTACCGGGACAGAGCCGAAAAACTGTTTTTT.

CDR3 loop: CASSLDGSGANVLTF. The CDR3 DNA reads as TGTGCCAGCAGCTTAGACGGCTCTGGGGCCAACGTCCTGACTTTC. The chain joins TRBV7-9 to TRBJ2-6; D uncertain. Between the trimmed V and J ends, which lost 1 base and 0 bases, there was a span of 4 bases. This CDR3 region has 15 residues. Germline-derived CDR1 and CDR2 are SEHNR and FQNEAQ (reference sequence). Combining the CDR3 with reference TRBV7-9 and TRBJ2-6 gives the whole variable domain DTGVSQNPRHKITKRGQNVTFRCDPISEHNRLYWYRQTLGQGPEFLTYFQNEAQLEKSRLLSDRFSAERPKGSFSTLEIQRTEQGDSAMYLCASSLDGSGANVLTFGAGSRLTVL.

This clone has more than one count but fewer than ten. The chain has TRBV4-2 and TRBJ2-7; 10 nucleotides align to TRBD2. The CDR3 loop spans 15 amino acids. V lost 1 base to trimming and J lost 7 bases; unmatched junction nucleotides: 7. Per the germline V gene, CDR1 is LGHNA and CDR2 is YNFKEQ. The DNA of the CDR3 is TGTGCCAGCAGCCAAGGAACTAGCGGGATTCGTGAGCAGTACTTC. It is translated as CASSQGTSGIREQYF.

This chain connects TRBV5-1 to TRBJ1-1, with 8 positions matching TRBD1. Germline CDR1 and CDR2: SGHRS and YFSETQ. Trimming took 4 bases from V and 1 from J; bases not matched to a gene: 6. The CDR3 runs to 15 residues. CDR3 nucleotide sequence: TGCGCCAGCAGCGGGCGGACAGGGAGGAACACTGAAGCTTTCTTT. It codes for CASSGRTGRNTEAFF.

This clone appeared once. An end of the junction does not agree with germline; a read error may underlie this. The rearrangement uses TRBV19 and TRBJ2-1; 7 nucleotides align to TRBD2. CDR1 and CDR2 from the germline V gene are LNHDA and SQIVND (reference sequence). This CDR3 has 16 residues. The CDR3 here is CASSIRLRESYTEQFF. The CDR3 DNA reads as TGTGCCAGTAGTATAAGATTGCGGGAGAGTTACACTGAGCAGTTCTTC. Full variable domain (remainder filled in from reference TRBV19 and TRBJ2-1): DGGITQSPKYLFRKEGQNVTLSCEQNLNHDAMYWYRQDPGQGLRLIYYSQIVNDFQKGDIAEGYSVSREKKESFPLTVTSAQKNPTAFYLCASSIRLRESYTEQFFGPGTRLTVL.

This chain links TRBV6-6 with TRBJ2-4; TRBD2 agrees at 7 bases. The V segment lost 2 bases and the J segment 15 bases; nucleotides outside the gene matches: 10. The CDR3 is 13 residues long. The germline gives CDR1 MNHNY, CDR2 SVGAGI (reference sequence). This chain's CDR3 is CASSYEPSGYLYF. For the CDR3, the DNA is TGTGCCAGCAGTTACGAGCCTAGCGGTTATCTGTACTTC.

V gene TRBV5-1 combines with J gene TRBJ2-3; 9 bases align to TRBD2. Germline V CDR1 and CDR2: SGHRS, YFSETQ. The length of the CDR3 is 22 residues. The ends lost 0 bases at V and 3 bases at J; junction bases unmatched: 23. CDR3 sequence (DNA): TGCGCCAGCAGCTTGGGACTAGCGGAGAAGCAAGCGACGGTGGGGGTTACAGATACGCAGTATTTT. Encoded protein: CASSLGLAEKQATVGVTDTQYF.

This clone was found once. The CDR3 reads CASSLDYPYEQYF. The CDR3 DNA reads as TGTGCCAGCAGCCTGGACTACCCCTACGAGCAGTACTTC. The J gene is TRBJ2-7, the V gene TRBV7-2; D may be TRBD2 (6 bases). V shed 5 bases and J shed 2 bases, with 10 bases lying between them. Germline V gene sequence: CDR1 SGHTA, CDR2 FQGNSA. The length of the CDR3 is 13 residues.

This sequence joins TRBV11-2 and TRBJ2-5; D not certain. CDR3 length: 13 residues. Trimming took off 5 bases at V and 4 bases at J, with 11 bases between the two ends. The germline V gene has CDR1 SGHAT and CDR2 FQNNGV. CDR3 DNA: TGTGCCAGCAGCACGGCGTGGGCAGAGACCCAGTACTTC. It specifies CASSTAWAETQYF. The whole variable domain, remainder taken from reference TRBV11-2 and TRBJ2-5, is EAGVAQSPRYKIIEKRQSVAFWCNPISGHATLYWYQQILGQGPKLLIQFQNNGVVDDSQLPKDRFSAERLKGVDSTLKIQPAKLEDSAVYLCASSTAWAETQYFGPGTRLLVL.

The V gene is TRBV2, the J gene TRBJ2-7; D might be TRBD2 (6 bases). CDR3 length: 14 amino acids. Trimming left V 0 bases short and J 9 bases short, with 15 bases between. From germline, CDR1 is SNHLY and CDR2 FYNNEI. CDR3 sequence (DNA): TGTGCCAGCAGTGAAGCGGGGGGAACGGTAGGGCAGTACTTC. Its translation is CASSEAGGTVGQYF.

The chain recombines TRBV6-5 with TRBJ2-7, with D possibly being TRBD2 (6 bases). CDR3 size: 13 residues. Trimming removed 9 bases from V and 5 bases from J, with 17 bases in between. Germline V gene sequence: CDR1 MNHEY, CDR2 SVGAGI. The CDR3 region is CARAGSEANEQYF. The CDR3 region has the DNA TGTGCCAGAGCCGGGAGTGAGGCAAACGAGCAGTACTTC.

The chain links TRBV5-1 to TRBJ1-2, with D possibly matching TRBD1 (6 bases). V was cut by 4 bases and J by 8 bases, with 18 bases left in between. Germline CDR1 and CDR2: SGHRS and YFSETQ. The CDR3 runs to 14 residues. CDR3 protein: CASSPDPGQGGYTF. The CDR3 nucleotides are TGCGCCAGCAGCCCGGACCCGGGACAAGGAGGCTACACCTTC.

This clone occurred a few times. The V call is TRBV5-5, the J call TRBJ2-7; D unclear. The CDR3 totals 14 residues. Germline lookup yields CDR1 SGHKS and CDR2 YYEKEE (reference sequence). Between the trimmed V and J ends, which lost 1 base and 1 base, there was a span of 9 bases. The CDR3 coding sequence is TGTGCCAGCAGCTTGTTTTCACAATCCTACGAGCAGTACTTC. It yields the protein CASSLFSQSYEQYF.

This chain connects TRBV3-1 (or the pseudogene TRBV3-2) to TRBJ1-4, with D unclear. Germline CDR1 LGHDT, CDR2 YNNKEL (reference sequence). The CDR3 loop spans 18 amino acids. V lost 2 bases, J lost 0 bases, and 16 bases lay in between. The CDR3, as DNA: TGTGCCAGCAGCCAAATCCTGGGAGCACCAGCAACTAATGAAAAACTGTTTTTT. Translating gives CASSQILGAPATNEKLFF.

The chain carries TRBV5-1 and TRBJ2-7; 7 nucleotides agree with TRBD2. Germline V CDR1 and CDR2: SGHRS, YFSETQ. Trimming at V came to 4 bases and at J to 4 bases, leaving 5 bases not matched to a gene. This CDR3 has 13 residues. The CDR3 DNA follows: TGCGCCAGCAGCGATCGGGGGGAATACGAGCAGTACTTC. It encodes CASSDRGEYEQYF.

The chain has TRBV4-2 and TRBJ1-1; no reliable D call. Germline CDR1 reads LGHNA; CDR2 reads YNFKEQ. Trimming pared 6 bases from V and 2 bases from J, leaving 4 bases between. The length of the CDR3 is 11 residues. CDR3 sequence (DNA): TGTGCCAGCAGAGGAAACACTGAAGCTTTCTTT. It translates to CASRGNTEAFF.

This rearrangement joins TRBV27 to TRBJ1-6, with TRBD1 matching over 7 bases. The length of the CDR3 is 18 residues. Germline V gives CDR1 MNHEY, CDR2 SMNVEV (reference sequence). The trim removed 6 bases at V and 6 bases at J, leaving 17 bases unmatched. CDR3 sequence (DNA): TGTGCCAGCAGGGCCCCAGGGGGTACTCTCTTCCCTAATTCACCCCTCCACTTT. Its protein product is CASRAPGGTLFPNSPLHF.

The chain combines TRBV9 with TRBJ1-2; D possibly corresponds to TRBD1 (6 bases). The V end was cut by 3 bases, the J end by 6 bases, with 9 bases between. The CDR3 loop spans 12 amino acids. Germline values: CDR1 SGDLS, CDR2 YYNGEE. The CDR3 DNA reads as TGTGCCAGCAGCGAAGCAGGGGATGGCTACACCTTC. This gives the protein CASSEAGDGYTF.